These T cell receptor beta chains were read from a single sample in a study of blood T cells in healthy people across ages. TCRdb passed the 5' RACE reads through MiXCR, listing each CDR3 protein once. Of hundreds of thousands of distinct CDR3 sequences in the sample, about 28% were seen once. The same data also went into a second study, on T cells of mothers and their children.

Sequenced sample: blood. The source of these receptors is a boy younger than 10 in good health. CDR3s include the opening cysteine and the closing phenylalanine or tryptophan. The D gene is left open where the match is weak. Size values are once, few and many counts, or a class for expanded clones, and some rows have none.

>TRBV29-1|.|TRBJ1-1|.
TGCAGCGTTGAAGGCCAGGACGGGGGGAATGAAGCTTTCTTT
CSVEGQDGGNEAFF
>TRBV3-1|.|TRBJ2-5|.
TGTGCCAGCAGCCAAGATATTTGGCGGCGGTACCAAGAGACCCAGTACTTC
CASSQDIWRRYQETQYF
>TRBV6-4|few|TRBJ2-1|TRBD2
TGTGCCAGCGGCCCGGGACTAGCGGGAGTGGATGAGCAGTTCTTC
CASGPGLAGVDEQFF
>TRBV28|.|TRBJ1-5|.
TGTGCCAGCAGTTTATTGAAGTCCGGGTTTAATCAGCCCCAGCATTTT
CASSLLKSGFNQPQHF
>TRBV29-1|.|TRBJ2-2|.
TGCAGCGTTGCGGTCGCCGGGGAGCTGTTTTTT
CSVAVAGELFF
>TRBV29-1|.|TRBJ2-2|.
TGCAGCGTTGGACACACCGGGGAGCTGTTTTTT
CSVGHTGELFF
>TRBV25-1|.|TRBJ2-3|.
TGTGCCAGCAGTGGCTCCGGGACCAGGGGCACAGATACGCAGTATTTT
CASSGSGTRGTDTQYF
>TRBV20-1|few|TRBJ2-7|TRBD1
TGCAGTGCTAGCGTTAGGGACAGGGGACTCTACGAGCAGTACTTC
CSASVRDRGLYEQYF
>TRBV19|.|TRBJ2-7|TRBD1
TGTGCCAGTAGTATAGCCCCGGGACAGACCTACGAGCAGTACTTC
CASSIAPGQTYEQYF
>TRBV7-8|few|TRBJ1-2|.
TGTGCCAGCAGCTTAGAACGGGTAGGGGCTACCCTCCCACCACCTTATGGCTACACCTTC
CASSLERVGATLPPPYGYTF
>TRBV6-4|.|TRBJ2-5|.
TGTGCCAGCATGAAGGGACACTCCCAAGAGACCCAGTACTTC
CASMKGHSQETQYF
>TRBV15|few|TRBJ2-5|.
TGTGCCACCAGGGGCGCAAATGAAGAGACCCAGTACTTC
CATRGANEETQYF
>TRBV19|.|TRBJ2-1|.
TGTGCCAGTAGTCCCCAGGGCCGGACCTACAATGAGCAGTTCTTC
CASSPQGRTYNEQFF
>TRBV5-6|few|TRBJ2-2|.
TGTGCCAGCAGCTTGGCCCTGCCCAGCGGGGAGCTGTTTTTT
CASSLALPSGELFF
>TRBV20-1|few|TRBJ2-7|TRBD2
TGCAGTGCTAGGGAGGTAGCGGGTGACCAGAGCGAGCAGTACTTC
CSAREVAGDQSEQYF
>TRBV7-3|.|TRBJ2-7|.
TGTGCCAGCAGTCCGGACAACTCCTACGAGCAGTACTTC
CASSPDNSYEQYF
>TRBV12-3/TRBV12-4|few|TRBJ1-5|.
TGTGCCAGCAGTTTATCTCGTACCGGGTCTCAGCCCCAGCATTTT
CASSLSRTGSQPQHF
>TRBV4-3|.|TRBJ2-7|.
TGCGCCAGCAGCCAAGAACAGGGCGGTCGTCGCGAGCAGTACTTC
CASSQEQGGRREQYF
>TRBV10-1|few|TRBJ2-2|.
TGCGCCAGCAGCGACAAGTACACCGGGGAGCTGTTTTTT
CASSDKYTGELFF
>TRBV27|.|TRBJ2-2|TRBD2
TGTGCCAGCAGTTTCGGGGGGAGAAACACCGGGGAGCTGTTTTTT
CASSFGGRNTGELFF
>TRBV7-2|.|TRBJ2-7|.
TGTGCCAGCAGCTTGGTGCCCCAAGGATTCTACGAGCAGTACTTC
CASSLVPQGFYEQYF
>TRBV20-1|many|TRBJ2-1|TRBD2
TGCAGTGCTAGAGATAGCGGGAGCTCCTACAATGAGCAGTTCTTC
CSARDSGSSYNEQFF
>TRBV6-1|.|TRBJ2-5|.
TGTGCCAGCAGTGAATTAGGGTTCCAAGAGACCCAGTACTTC
CASSELGFQETQYF
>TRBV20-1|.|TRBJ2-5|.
TGCAGTGCTTTTTCCCCGTACCAAGAGACCCAGTACTTC
CSAFSPYQETQYF
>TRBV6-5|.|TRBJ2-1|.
TGTGCCAGCTATAGCGGAGTCCACAATGAGCAGTTCTTC
CASYSGVHNEQFF
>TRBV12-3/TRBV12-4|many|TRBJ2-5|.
TGTGCCAGCAGCCCTACTGGGGAGGAGACCCAGTACTTC
CASSPTGEETQYF
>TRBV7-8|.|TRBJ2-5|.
TGTGCCAGCAGCTTAGTAGCCATAGGAGAGACCCAGTACTTC
CASSLVAIGETQYF
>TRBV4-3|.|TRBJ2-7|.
TGCGCCAGCAGCCAAGCTGGTCTCAGGCCGACCTACGAGCAGTACTTC
CASSQAGLRPTYEQYF
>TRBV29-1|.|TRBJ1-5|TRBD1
TGCAGCGTGGGGACAGGGGACGATAGCAATCAGCCCCAGCATTTT
CSVGTGDDSNQPQHF
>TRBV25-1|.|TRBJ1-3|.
TGTGCCAGCAGTGTTGACAGCCCATCTGGAAACACCATATATTTT
CASSVDSPSGNTIYF
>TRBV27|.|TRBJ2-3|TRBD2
TGTGCCAGCATGAGCGGGAGGGCCAGGGATACGCAGTATTTT
CASMSGRARDTQYF
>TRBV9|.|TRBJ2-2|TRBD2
TGTGCCAGCACCCGTGGGGGGGGAACCACCGGGGAGCTGTTTTTT
CASTRGGGTTGELFF
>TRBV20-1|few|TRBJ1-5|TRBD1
TGCAGTGCTAGAAGGACAGGTGCCCCGGGGGAGCCCCAGCATTTT
CSARRTGAPGEPQHF
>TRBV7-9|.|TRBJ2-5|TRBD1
TGTGCCAGCAGCTTAAGCGGTCAACGACAGGGAAAGACCCAGTACTTC
CASSLSGQRQGKTQYF
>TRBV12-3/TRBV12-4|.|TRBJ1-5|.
TGTGCCAGCAGTTTCTTCAATCAGCCCCAGCATTTT
CASSFFNQPQHF